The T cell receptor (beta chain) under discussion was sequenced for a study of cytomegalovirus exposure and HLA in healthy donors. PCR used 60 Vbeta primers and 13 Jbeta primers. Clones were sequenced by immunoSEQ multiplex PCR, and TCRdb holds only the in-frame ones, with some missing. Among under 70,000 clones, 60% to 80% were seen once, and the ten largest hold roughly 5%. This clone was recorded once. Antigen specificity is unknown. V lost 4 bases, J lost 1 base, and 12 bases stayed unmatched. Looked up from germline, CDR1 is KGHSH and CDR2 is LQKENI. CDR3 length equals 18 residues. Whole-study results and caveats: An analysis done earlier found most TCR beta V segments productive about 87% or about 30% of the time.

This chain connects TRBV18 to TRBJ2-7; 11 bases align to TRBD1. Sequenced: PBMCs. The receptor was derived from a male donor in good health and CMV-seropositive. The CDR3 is CASSLVPGQGVGSYEQYF. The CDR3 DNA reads TGTGCCAGCTCACTCGTCCCGGGACAGGGGGTTGGTTCCTACGAGCAGTACTTC. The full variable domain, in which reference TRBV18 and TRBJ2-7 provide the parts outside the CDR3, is NAGVMQNPRHLVRRRGQEARLRCSPMKGHSHVYWYRQLPEEGLKFMVYLQKENIIDESGMPKERFSAEFPKEGPSILRIQQVVRGDSAAYFCASSLVPGQGVGSYEQYFGPGTRLTVT.